This T cell receptor beta chain is from a study of blood T cell repertoires in COVID-19. The CDR3 has 14 amino acids. CDR1 is SNHLY and CDR2 is FYNNEI in the germline V gene. The V end lost 1 base, the J end lost 9 bases, and 13 bases lay between the germline ends. TCRdb keeps only in-frame clones here, not all; method: immunoSEQ multiplex PCR. The table has tens of thousands of clones, roughly 87% seen once; the top ten hold under 0.65%. Patients of the Seattle cohort, enrolled during active infection, were followed longitudinally. This chain uses TRBV2 with TRBJ2-1; possible D gene TRBD1, 5 bases. Input material: peripheral blood. This sequence originates from a man aged 50 to 59 with COVID-19, enrolled during active disease. In DNA, the CDR3 is TGTGCCAGCAGTGAAGTCGTAGGGGTAAGTGAGCAGTTCTTC. Its translation: CASSEVVGVSEQFF.